This T cell receptor beta chain was sequenced for a study of blood T cell repertoires in COVID-19. Study information: The origin of the acute and convalescent COVID-19 samples was the United States, Italy and Spain. Sources were T cells, B-cell-depleted T cells, or PBMCs; the material itself was cDNA or gDNA.

Original analysis: Nucleated cell number was recorded as an estimate derived from reference gene primer amplification. The method was immunoSEQ multiplex PCR; TCRdb's version includes in-frame clones alone and lacks a portion of them. Clone size and the V and J calls come from that table; the DNA yielded D and trimming. This table has tens of thousands of clones, 75% to 90% appearing once. In germline, CDR1 is MGHDK, CDR2 SYGVNS. This CDR3 spans 15 amino acids. The V end lost 4 bases, the J end lost 8 bases, and 18 bases lay between the germline ends. This TCR was sampled from a man between 45 and 60 years old with acute or convalescent COVID-19. The chain has TRBV25-1 and TRBJ2-4, with D possibly matching TRBD1 (7 bases). Material for sequencing was peripheral blood. The CDR3 is CASSGQGLPKDIQYF. CDR3 in DNA: TGTGCCAGCAGTGGACAGGGACTTCCTAAGGACATTCAGTACTTC. The full variable domain, with the rest looked up from reference TRBV25-1 and TRBJ2-4, is EADIYQTPRYLVIGTGKKITLECSQTMGHDKMYWYQQDPGMELHLIHYSYGVNSTEKGDLSSESTVSRIRTEHFPLTLESARPSHTSQYLCASSGQGLPKDIQYFGAGTRLSVL.